One sample yielded the 29 T cell receptor beta chains listed below, sequenced in a study of CD8+CD57+ T cells in acquired aplastic anemia (dated by TCRdb to the late 2010s). Sequenced using an Illumina HiSeq 2000. Genomic DNA was used as template for profiling of TCR beta VDJ combinations and CDR3 sequences. Using fastp at Q25 and MiXCR, TCRdb reprocessed the public reads and kept productive beta chains. Each record represents a unique CDR3 protein, reported with the most common genes and DNA among its rows. The sample contains some 410,000 distinct CDR3 sequences, roughly 68% of them found a single time. The ten largest clones capture around 4% of the sample. The sequenced material came from sorted CD4+, CD8+, or CD8+CD57+ T cells (not recorded which) from PBMCs. These receptors were obtained from a human donor in good health, serving as a control.

As regards this clonotype: One end of the junction does not line up with germline, which may come from a read error. This chain connects TRBV30 to TRBJ1-1; 7 bases are a match to TRBD1. The germline V gene encodes CDR1 GTSNPN and CDR2 SVGIG (reference sequence). The CDR3 is 14 residues long. The CDR3 reads CAWSEGGWITDAFF. CDR3 in DNA: TGTGCCTGGAGTGAAGGGGGCTGGATCACTGATGCTTTCTTT.

As concerns this clonotype: As the CDR3 is not closed by the conserved phenylalanine or tryptophan, this likely results from a read error. The chain combines TRBV16 with TRBJ2-3, with 9 positions matching TRBD1. Germline V gene sequence: CDR1 KGHSY, CDR2 FQNENV. CDR3 size: 16 residues. V dropped 4 bases and J dropped 4; count of bases not matched to a gene: 9. In DNA, the CDR3 is TGTGCCAGCAGCCCGAGGGGACAGGGTGTGGCAGATACGCAGTATTCT. Residues: CASSPRGQGVADTQYS.

The rearrangement uses TRBV5-6 and TRBJ1-1; no reliable D call. V dropped 5 bases and J dropped 1 base, with 12 bases sitting between them. The CDR3 extends over 14 amino acids. The germline CDR1 and CDR2 sequences are SGHDT and YYEEEE. The CDR3 spells CASRAVHWNTEAFF. As DNA, the CDR3 is TGTGCCAGCAGGGCAGTCCACTGGAACACTGAAGCTTTCTTT.

The J gene is TRBJ2-7, the V gene TRBV20-1; 12 bases agree with TRBD2. The CDR3 totals 14 residues. The junction had 7 bases not matched to a gene; V was cut back by 5 bases and J by 5 bases. Germline CDR1 reads DFQATT; CDR2 reads SNEGSKA (reference sequence). In nucleotides, the CDR3 is TGCAGTGCTGTCTCTAGCGGGGGGGGCAACGAGCAGTACTTC. It is translated as CSAVSSGGGNEQYF.

The CDR3 loop is CASGRIDGYEQYF. CDR3 coding DNA: TGTGCCAGCGGACGGATTGATGGGTACGAGCAGTACTTC. This sequence joins TRBV9 and TRBJ2-7; D is uncertain. The V end lost 7 bases, the J end lost 4 bases, and 15 bases lay between the germline ends. The CDR3 totals 13 residues. Germline V gene sequence: CDR1 SGDLS, CDR2 YYNGEE. Drawing the rest from reference TRBV9 and TRBJ2-7, the complete variable domain is DSGVTQTPKHLITATGQRVTLRCSPRSGDLSVYWYQQSLDQGLQFLIQYYNGEERAKGNILERFSAQQFPDLHSELNLSSLELGDSALYFCASGRIDGYEQYFGPGTRLTVT.

The chain combines TRBV15 with TRBJ2-3; TRBD2 matches 9 bases. Germline CDR1 LNHNV, CDR2 YYDKDF (reference sequence). The ends lost 8 bases at V and 3 bases at J; junction bases unmatched: 9. The CDR3 consists of 15 residues. The CDR3, as DNA: TGTGCCACCGAGGAAAGCGGGAGGAGGACAGATACGCAGTATTTT. Amino acid sequence: CATEESGRRTDTQYF. Full variable domain (outside the CDR3, taken from reference TRBV15 and TRBJ2-3): DAMVIQNPRYQVTQFGKPVTLSCSQTLNHNVMYWYQQKSSQAPKLLFHYYDKDFNNEADTPDNFQSRRPNTSFCFLDIRSPGLGDTAMYLCATEESGRRTDTQYFGPGTRLTVL.

This chain joins TRBV7-2 and TRBJ1-4; no clear D. The CDR3 runs 15 residues. V gave up 3 bases and J gave up 17 bases, with 25 bases separating them. Germline CDR1 SGHTA, CDR2 FQGNSA. This chain's CDR3 is CASSFAQGRSPLLFF. The CDR3 region has the DNA TGTGCCAGCAGCTTCGCTCAAGGTCGTTCACCCCTCCTCTTTTTT.

In the case of this clonotype: The junction shows a germline mismatch at one end, possibly a read error. The J gene is TRBJ1-2, the V gene TRBV29-1; TRBD1 matches 8 bases. The CDR3 loop spans 15 amino acids. Per the germline V gene, CDR1 is SQVTM and CDR2 is ANQGSEA. This CDR3 is CSFPSQGQVVQVTPF. The CDR3 bases are TGCAGCTTCCCAAGCCAGGGACAGGTCGTACAAGTCACCCCCTTC.

This clonotype showed up just once. For the CDR3, the DNA is TGCAGTGTCGCCTTAGCGGGGGGCACAGCCACAGATACGCAGTATTTT. Translation: CSVALAGGTATDTQYF. V usage is TRBV20-1 and J usage is TRBJ2-3, with 10 bases identical to TRBD2. This CDR3 has 16 amino acids. Germline CDR1 reads DFQATT; CDR2 reads SNEGSKA (reference sequence). Trimming removed 7 bases from V and 2 bases from J; junction bases left unmatched: 12.

V usage is TRBV7-2 and J usage is TRBJ2-7, with 10 bases that match TRBD2. The CDR3 contains 14 residues. V lost 2 bases, J lost 5 bases, and 3 bases stayed unmatched. Germline V lookup: CDR1 SGHTA, CDR2 FQGNSA. CDR3 in DNA: TGTGCCAGCAGCTTATCTCTAGCGGGGGACGAGCAGTACTTC. Residues: CASSLSLAGDEQYF.

The chain is built from TRBV29-1 and TRBJ2-2; the D is unclear. The germline gives CDR1 SQVTM, CDR2 ANQGSEA. Trimming left V 3 bases short and J 7 bases short, with 9 bases between. The CDR3 is 12 residues long. The CDR3 bases are TGCAGCGTTGATCTCGGGTACGGGGAGCTGTTTTTT. Protein sequence: CSVDLGYGELFF.

The table lists this clonotype with many counts. V usage is TRBV19 and J usage is TRBJ2-7; 7 bases line up with TRBD1. This CDR3 is 13 amino acids long. The junction had 5 bases not matched to a gene; V was cut back by 4 bases and J by 5 bases. Germline V gene sequence: CDR1 LNHDA, CDR2 SQIVND (reference sequence). CDR3 sequence: CASSRDREHEQYF. The CDR3 region has the DNA TGTGCCAGTAGTAGAGACAGGGAACACGAGCAGTACTTC.

In its sample, this clonotype was seen once. Likely a read error: the CDR3 ends without its conserved phenylalanine or tryptophan. This chain connects TRBV10-2 to TRBJ2-5, with D maybe TRBD1 (6 bases). The V and J ends lost 4 bases and 3 bases respectively, with 9 bases between them. Germline V CDR1 and CDR2: WSHSY, SAAADI. This CDR3 has 13 residues. As DNA, the CDR3 is TGCGCCAGCAGTGGACCAGGGGAAGAGACCCAGTACTAC. Translated: CASSGPGEETQYY.

This clonotype has only one observation. The chain combines TRBV7-2 with TRBJ2-1; 7 bases fit TRBD1. Germline V lookup: CDR1 SGHTA, CDR2 FQGNSA. Trimming took 5 bases from V and 13 from J; bases not matched to a gene: 17. CDR3 length equals 15 residues. CDR3 protein: CASSLLRDSHTEQFF. Written as DNA, the CDR3 is TGTGCCAGCAGCCTTCTCCGGGACAGCCACACTGAACAGTTCTTC. Full variable domain (rest looked up from reference TRBV7-2 and TRBJ2-1): GAGVSQSPSNKVTEKGKDVELRCDPISGHTALYWYRQSLGQGLEFLIYFQGNSAPDKSGLPSDRFSAERTGGSVSTLTIQRTQQEDSAVYLCASSLLRDSHTEQFFGPGTRLTVL.

This chain links TRBV5-1 with TRBJ2-7; D is undetermined. The CDR3 is 14 residues long. Trimming cost V 0 bases and J 6 bases, with 13 bases left between them. In germline, CDR1 is SGHRS, CDR2 YFSETQ. This CDR3 is CASSLVGQETEQYF. DNA for the CDR3: TGCGCCAGCAGCTTGGTTGGCCAAGAGACCGAGCAGTACTTC.

The DNA of the CDR3 is TGTGCCAGCAGGGCAACAGGGGAGGACGCAGATACGCAGTATTTT. This gives the protein CASRATGEDADTQYF. The V and J genes are TRBV2 and TRBJ2-5, with TRBD1 as a possible D gene (7 bases). The last part of the DNA fits TRBJ2-3 better; the J call may be wrong. Germline V gives CDR1 SNHLY, CDR2 FYNNEI. The length of the CDR3 is 15 residues.

This chain uses TRBV7-2 with TRBJ2-5; 7 nucleotides align to TRBD2. There are 15 residues in the CDR3. The germline V gene encodes CDR1 SGHTA and CDR2 FQGNSA. The V segment lost 4 bases and the J segment 13 bases; nucleotides outside the gene matches: 18. CDR3 loop: CASSSVNGGEQYLYF. The CDR3, as DNA: TGTGCCAGCAGCTCCGTCAATGGGGGGGAGCAGTACTTGTACTTC. The whole variable domain, remainder taken from reference TRBV7-2 and TRBJ2-5, is GAGVSQSPSNKVTEKGKDVELRCDPISGHTALYWYRQSLGQGLEFLIYFQGNSAPDKSGLPSDRFSAERTGGSVSTLTIQRTQQEDSAVYLCASSSVNGGEQYLYFGPGTRLLVL.

The chain joins TRBV5-5 to TRBJ1-2; 8 bases are shared with TRBD1. Germline lookup yields CDR1 SGHKS and CDR2 YYEKEE (reference sequence). The ends lost 7 bases at V and 5 bases at J; junction bases unmatched: 13. The CDR3 runs to 15 residues. The CDR3: CASDFGQGAGYGYTF. Here the CDR3 DNA reads TGTGCCAGCGACTTCGGGCAGGGGGCTGGATATGGCTACACCTTC.

In this sample, this clonotype turned up many times. The chain recombines TRBV6-5 with TRBJ2-7; TRBD1 agrees at 10 bases. The CDR3 extends over 16 amino acids. V dropped 5 bases and J dropped 0; count of bases not matched to a gene: 7. Germline V gene lookup returns CDR1 MNHEY and CDR2 SVGAGI. The CDR3: CASSRQGAESSYEQYF. In DNA, the CDR3 is TGTGCCAGCAGTCGACAGGGGGCCGAGAGCTCCTACGAGCAGTACTTC.

For this clonotype: A much bigger clone sits one base away, suggesting this may be a read error. The CDR3 ends on some other residue instead of the conserved phenylalanine or tryptophan, so this is likely a read error. The genes are TRBV4-3 and TRBJ1-2; D gene unclear. Germline lookup yields CDR1 LGHNA and CDR2 YSLEER. The CDR3 runs 16 residues. V was clipped by 0 bases and J by 7 bases, with 18 bases between them. CDR3: CASSQDAGSSLGGYTL. The DNA for the CDR3 is TGCGCCAGCAGCCAAGATGCTGGCAGCTCGTTAGGTGGCTACACCCTC.

This clonotype was seen a single time. V usage is TRBV20-1 and J usage is TRBJ2-1; 8 positions agree with TRBD2. Unmatched junction bases numbered 7, after V lost 6 bases and J lost 0 bases. The CDR3 is made up of 15 amino acids. Germline values: CDR1 DFQATT, CDR2 SNEGSKA (reference sequence). Here the CDR3 DNA reads TGCAGTGCCGAACAGGCGGGGGGCTCCTACAATGAGCAGTTCTTC. Residues: CSAEQAGGSYNEQFF.

The chain employs TRBV5-1 and TRBJ2-7, with TRBD1 as a possible D gene (6 bases). The CDR3 is 14 residues long. Germline-derived CDR1 and CDR2 are SGHRS and YFSETQ. Trimming removed 1 base at V and 3 bases at J, with 11 bases between. CDR3 DNA: TGCGCCAGCAGCTTGACAGGGACCATCTACGAGCAGTACTTC. Its translation: CASSLTGTIYEQYF.

Note on this clonotype: This CDR3 fails to terminate in the conserved phenylalanine or tryptophan, so it likely reflects a read error. The genes are TRBV11-1 and TRBJ2-5, with D possibly being TRBD1 or TRBD2 (6 bases each). From germline, CDR1 is SGHAT and CDR2 FQDESV (reference sequence). V was pared by 5 bases and J by 10 bases, with 11 bases between. CDR3 length: 11 residues. Here the CDR3 DNA reads TGTGCCAGCAGCGACGGGGGCCGCCAGTACTCC. Translated: CASSDGGRQYS.

In regard to this clonotype: At one end the junction does not follow the germline gene, possibly because of a read error. This sequence joins TRBV10-3 and TRBJ2-1; a possible D gene is TRBD2 (6 bases). This CDR3 spans 14 amino acids. Germline V gene sequence: CDR1 ENHRY, CDR2 SYGVKD. CDR3 sequence (DNA): TGTGCCAGCAGTGACTCGGGAGATTCCAATGAGGAGTTCTTC. This sequence encodes CASSDSGDSNEEFF.

Concerning this clonotype itself: Relative to the germline gene, one junction end is altered; a read error may explain this. The chain recombines TRBV7-2 with TRBJ1-2; D ambiguous. Germline-derived CDR1 and CDR2 are SGHTA and FQGNSA. There are 14 residues in the CDR3. CDR3 residues: CASSSQMNTEAFSF. CDR3 nucleotides: TGTGCCAGCAGCTCCCAGATGAACACTGAAGCTTTCTCTTTC.

This clonotype showed up many times. The rearrangement uses TRBV19 and TRBJ1-5; no reliable D call. In germline, CDR1 is LNHDA, CDR2 SQIVND (reference sequence). The CDR3 is 12 amino acids. Trimming pared 10 bases from V and 7 bases from J, leaving 14 bases between. The CDR3 spells CAISHMGQPQHF. CDR3 in DNA: TGTGCCATATCACACATGGGGCAGCCCCAGCATTTT.

A word on this clonotype: This clone may be a read error of a much larger clone one base away. The genes are TRBV5-6 and TRBJ2-1; weak D call: TRBD1 (6 bases). Germline V gene lookup returns CDR1 SGHDT and CDR2 YYEEEE. The CDR3 is 14 residues long. CDR3 region: CASSLGGPPNEEFF. CDR3 nucleotide sequence: TGTGCCAGCAGCTTGGGGGGGCCTCCGAATGAGGAGTTCTTC.

This clonotype was counted only a few times. The chain recombines TRBV5-4 with TRBJ1-5, with D unclear. This CDR3 has 14 residues. Trimming pared 5 bases from V and 3 bases from J, leaving 12 bases between. Germline V gene data show CDR1 as SGHNT and CDR2 as YYREEE (reference sequence). CDR3 loop: CASSSEGINQPQHF. In DNA form, the CDR3 reads TGTGCCAGCAGTTCCGAGGGTATCAATCAGCCCCAGCATTTT.

The chain carries TRBV7-9 and TRBJ1-2; D may be TRBD1 (5 bases). The CDR3 has 15 amino acids. Trimming cost V 5 bases and J 10 bases, with 23 bases left between them. Germline loops: CDR1 SEHNR, CDR2 FQNEAQ (reference sequence). The CDR3 DNA reads as TGTGCCAGCAGCCTCAGGACCGGGGCCGACGAGTACTACACCTTC. This sequence encodes CASSLRTGADEYYTF. Complete variable domain (other parts from reference TRBV7-9 and TRBJ1-2): DTGVSQNPRHKITKRGQNVTFRCDPISEHNRLYWYRQTLGQGPEFLTYFQNEAQLEKSRLLSDRFSAERPKGSFSTLEIQRTEQGDSAMYLCASSLRTGADEYYTFGSGTRLTVV.